In its sample, the clone carrying this T cell receptor beta chain was seen many times. Produced via immunoSEQ multiplex PCR; TCRdb's table is partial and in-frame only. Seen here are tens of thousands of clones, 87% observed once, and the top ten hold roughly a fifth. V dropped 0 bases and J dropped 1; count of bases not matched to a gene: 5. The CDR3 extends over 17 amino acids. Germline CDR1 reads SGHNT; CDR2 reads YYREEE (reference sequence). This specimen comes from a study of blood T cell repertoires in COVID-19. Across the study: Samples came from the United States, Italy and Spain, spanning acute and convalescent COVID-19.

The chain links TRBV5-4 to TRBJ2-7, with 12 bases aligning to TRBD2. This TCR derives from an elderly woman with COVID-19, enrolled during active disease. Sequencing used peripheral blood. The CDR3 loop is CASSLELAGGRSYEQYF. The CDR3 region has the DNA TGTGCCAGCAGCTTGGAACTAGCGGGGGGTCGATCCTACGAGCAGTACTTC.